This T cell receptor beta chain is drawn from a study of regulatory T cells in long-lasting Graves disease. This clonotype was found a few times. One junction end disagrees with the germline gene, perhaps due to a read error. Construction of TCR beta libraries relied on iRepertoire HTBI primers and on Arm-PCR targeting CDR3 regions. TCRdb ran MiXCR on the multiplex PCR reads and lists one entry per CDR3 protein. The table has some 330,000 distinct CDR3 sequences, about an eighth seen once. Germline loops: CDR1 LGHDT, CDR2 YNNKEL (reference sequence). CDR3 length: 14 amino acids. The time point is: newly diagnosed GD, antithyroid drugs for less than 3 months. PBMCs were the source of the RNA used for TCR sequencing. The same sample was also used in a study of T cells in Graves' hyperthyroidism and ophthalmopathy.

The specimen comprised peripheral blood mononuclear cells (PBMCs), sampled at new diagnosis, from a patient treated with antithyroid drugs. This clonotype was sampled from a woman between 18 and 29 years old with Graves disease. The genes are TRBV3-1 and TRBJ1-1; D uncertain. In DNA form, the CDR3 reads TGTGCCAACAGCTACTTGCTCGGAGGCACTGAAGCTTTCTTT. Protein sequence: CANSYLLGGTEAFF.